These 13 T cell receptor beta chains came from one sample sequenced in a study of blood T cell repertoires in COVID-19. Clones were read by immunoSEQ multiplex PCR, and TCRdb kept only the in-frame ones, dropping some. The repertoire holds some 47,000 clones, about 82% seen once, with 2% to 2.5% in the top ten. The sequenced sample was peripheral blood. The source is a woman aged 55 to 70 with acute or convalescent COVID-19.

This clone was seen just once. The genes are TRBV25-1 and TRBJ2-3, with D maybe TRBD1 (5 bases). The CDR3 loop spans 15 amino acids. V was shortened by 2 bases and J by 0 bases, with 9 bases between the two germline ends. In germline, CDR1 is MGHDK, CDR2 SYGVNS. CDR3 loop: CASSEKGSSTDTQYF. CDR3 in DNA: TGTGCCAGCAGTGAAAAGGGGTCTAGCACAGATACGCAGTATTTT.

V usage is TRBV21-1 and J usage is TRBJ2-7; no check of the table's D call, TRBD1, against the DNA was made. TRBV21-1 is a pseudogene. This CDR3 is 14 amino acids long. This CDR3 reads CASSEPGETYEQYF. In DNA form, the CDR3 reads TGTGCCAGCAGTGAGCCAGGGGAAACCTACGAGCAGTACTTC.

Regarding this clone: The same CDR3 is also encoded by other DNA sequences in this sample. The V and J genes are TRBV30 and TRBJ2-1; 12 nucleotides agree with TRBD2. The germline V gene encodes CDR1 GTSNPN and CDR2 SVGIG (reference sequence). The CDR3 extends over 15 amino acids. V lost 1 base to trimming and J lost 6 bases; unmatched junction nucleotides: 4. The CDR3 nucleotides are TGTGCCTGGAGTGCGGGACTAGCGGGCCTCAATGAGCAGTTCTTC. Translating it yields CAWSAGLAGLNEQFF.

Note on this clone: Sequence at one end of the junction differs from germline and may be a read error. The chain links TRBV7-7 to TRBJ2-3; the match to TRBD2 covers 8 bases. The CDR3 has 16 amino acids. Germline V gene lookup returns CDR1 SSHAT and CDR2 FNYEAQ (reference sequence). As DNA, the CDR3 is TGTGCTAGCAGCTTAGGGCCGGGGGGGACCACAGATACGCAGTATTTT. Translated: CASSLGPGGTTDTQYF.

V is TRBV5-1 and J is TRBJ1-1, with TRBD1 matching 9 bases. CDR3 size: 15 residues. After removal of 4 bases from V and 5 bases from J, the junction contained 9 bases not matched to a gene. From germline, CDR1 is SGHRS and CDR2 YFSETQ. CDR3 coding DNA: TGCGCCAGCAGCCCAGGACAGGGGTTAAGGACTGAAGCTTTCTTT. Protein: CASSPGQGLRTEAFF.

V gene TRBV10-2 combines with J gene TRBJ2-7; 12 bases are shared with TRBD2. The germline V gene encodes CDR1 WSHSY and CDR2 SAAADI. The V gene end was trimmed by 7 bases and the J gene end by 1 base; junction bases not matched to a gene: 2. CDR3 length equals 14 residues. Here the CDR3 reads CASKTSGSSYEQYF. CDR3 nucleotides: TGCGCCAGCAAGACTAGCGGGAGTTCCTACGAGCAGTACTTC.

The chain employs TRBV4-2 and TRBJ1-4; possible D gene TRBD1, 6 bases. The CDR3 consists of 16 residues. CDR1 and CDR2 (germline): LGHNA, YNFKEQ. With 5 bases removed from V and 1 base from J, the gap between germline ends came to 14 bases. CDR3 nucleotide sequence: TGTGCCAGCAGCGCTAGAGGGGGTGGAACTAATGAAAAACTGTTTTTT. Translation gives CASSARGGGTNEKLFF.

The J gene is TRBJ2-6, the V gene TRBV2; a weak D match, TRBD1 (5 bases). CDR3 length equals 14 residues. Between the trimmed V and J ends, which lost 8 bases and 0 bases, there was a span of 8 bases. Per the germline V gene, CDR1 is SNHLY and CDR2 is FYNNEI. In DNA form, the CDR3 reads TGTGCCAGCGGCAGGGTCTCTGGGGCCAACGTCCTGACTTTC. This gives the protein CASGRVSGANVLTF.

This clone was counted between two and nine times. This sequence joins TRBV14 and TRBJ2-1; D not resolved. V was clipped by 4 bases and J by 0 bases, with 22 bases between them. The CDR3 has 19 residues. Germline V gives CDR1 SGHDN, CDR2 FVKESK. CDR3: CASSPYDVTWKSSYNEQFF. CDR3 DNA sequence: TGTGCCAGCAGCCCTTATGATGTGACTTGGAAGAGCTCCTACAATGAGCAGTTCTTC.

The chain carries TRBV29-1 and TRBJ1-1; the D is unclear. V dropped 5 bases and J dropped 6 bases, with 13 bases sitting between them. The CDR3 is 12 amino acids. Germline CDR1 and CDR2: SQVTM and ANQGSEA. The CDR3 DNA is TGCAGCGTTTCCGGCGATGGGCCTGAAGCTTTCTTT. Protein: CSVSGDGPEAFF.

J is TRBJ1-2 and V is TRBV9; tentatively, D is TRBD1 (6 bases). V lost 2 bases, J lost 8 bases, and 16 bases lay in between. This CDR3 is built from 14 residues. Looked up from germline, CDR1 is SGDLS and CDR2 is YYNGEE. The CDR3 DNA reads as TGTGCCAGCAGCGTTATCGGGGCAGGGGAAGGCTACACCTTC. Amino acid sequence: CASSVIGAGEGYTF.

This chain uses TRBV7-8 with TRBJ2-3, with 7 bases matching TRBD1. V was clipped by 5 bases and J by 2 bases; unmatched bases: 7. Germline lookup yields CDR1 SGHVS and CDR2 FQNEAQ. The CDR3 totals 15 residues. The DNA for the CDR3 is TGTGCCAGCAGCCTGAGGGACAGACCCACAGATACGCAGTATTTT. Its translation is CASSLRDRPTDTQYF.

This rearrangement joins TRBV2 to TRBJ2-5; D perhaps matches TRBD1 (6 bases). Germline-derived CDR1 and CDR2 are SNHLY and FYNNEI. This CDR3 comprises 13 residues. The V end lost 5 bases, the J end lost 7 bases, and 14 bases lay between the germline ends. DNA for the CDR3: TGTGCCAGCAGTAAACAGGGAGAAGGGACCCAGTACTTC. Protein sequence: CASSKQGEGTQYF. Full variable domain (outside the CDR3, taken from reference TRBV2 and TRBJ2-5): EPEVTQTPSHQVTQMGQEVILRCVPISNHLYFYWYRQILGQKVEFLVSFYNNEISEKSEIFDDQFSVERPDGSNFTLKIRSTKLEDSAMYFCASSKQGEGTQYFGPGTRLLVL.